These 14 T cell receptor beta chains share one sample of origin, sequenced in a study of cytomegalovirus exposure and HLA in healthy donors. The PCR ran on 60 Vbeta and 13 Jbeta primers. Generated by immunoSEQ multiplex PCR, the TCRdb table keeps only in-frame clones and is missing some. The repertoire has 85,000 to 100,000 clones, 50% to 80% of them found once; the top ten carry roughly 3%. Sequenced sample: PBMCs. Receptors were obtained from a man aged 55 to 70 in good health and CMV-seronegative.

The chain employs TRBV7-6 and TRBJ1-3; D possibly corresponds to TRBD1 (5 bases). Trimming took off 1 base at V and 4 bases at J, with 11 bases between the two ends. The CDR3 consists of 15 residues. Germline lookup yields CDR1 SGHVS and CDR2 FNYEAQ. The CDR3 is CASSLVETAGNTIYF. The CDR3 coding sequence is TGTGCCAGCAGCTTAGTGGAGACAGCCGGAAACACCATATATTTT. The variable domain in full, completed from reference TRBV7-6 and TRBJ1-3, reads GAGVSQSPRYKVTKRGQDVALRCDPISGHVSLYWYRQALGQGPEFLTYFNYEAQQDKSGLPNDRFSAERPEGSISTLTIQRTEQRDSAMYRCASSLVETAGNTIYFGEGSWLTVV.

V and J are TRBV7-6 and TRBJ2-7; tentative D call: TRBD1 (6 bases). CDR1 is SGHVS, CDR2 FNYEAQ, per germline. The CDR3 extends over 14 amino acids. V lost 1 base to trimming and J lost 2 bases, with 9 bases between them. CDR3 sequence reads: CASSLVDSAYEQYF. CDR3 DNA sequence: TGTGCCAGCAGCTTAGTGGACAGTGCCTACGAGCAGTACTTC.

Within the sample, this clone is medium-sized. The rearrangement links TRBV5-1 to TRBJ2-7, with 7 nucleotides matching TRBD1. Germline V gives CDR1 SGHRS, CDR2 YFSETQ. V shed 4 bases and J 3 bases; nucleotides not matched to a gene: 7. CDR3 length equals 14 residues. CDR3 sequence (DNA): TGCGCCAGCAGCACCCGGGACAGTTACTACGAGCAGTACTTC. Translating it yields CASSTRDSYYEQYF. Filled out from reference TRBV5-1 and TRBJ2-7, the complete variable domain reads KAGVTQTPRYLIKTRGQQVTLSCSPISGHRSVSWYQQTPGQGLQFLFEYFSETQRNKGNFPGRFSGRQFSNSRSEMNVSTLELGDSALYLCASSTRDSYYEQYFGPGTRLTVT.

V gene TRBV7-2 combines with J gene TRBJ1-1, with TRBD1 matching over 7 bases. With V trimmed by 6 bases and J by 7 bases, 8 bases remained unmatched. This CDR3 contains 13 residues. The V gene's germline CDR1 is SGHTA and CDR2 FQGNSA. CDR3 DNA sequence: TGTGCCAGCAGGAACGCCTACAGGGGTGAAGCTTTCTTT. Translating it yields CASRNAYRGEAFF.

The chain couples TRBV5-1 to TRBJ1-5; D unresolved. The CDR3 sequence is 14 residues long. Looked up from germline, CDR1 is SGHRS and CDR2 is YFSETQ. V lost 1 base, J lost 2 bases, and 7 bases lay in between. The CDR3 protein is CASSLNGGNQPQHF. The CDR3 DNA is TGCGCCAGCAGCTTGAACGGAGGCAATCAGCCCCAGCATTTT.

This chain connects TRBV21-1 to TRBJ2-1; the D call of TRBD1 is as the table states it, not checked on the DNA. TRBV21-1 is recorded as a pseudogene. The CDR3 totals 14 residues. The CDR3 sequence is CAMVVGQGPREQFF. CDR3 sequence (DNA): TGTGCTATGGTCGTCGGACAGGGCCCCCGTGAGCAGTTCTTC.

As DNA, the CDR3 is TGTGCCAGCAGCTTAGCCAGGGGGACTGAAGCTTTCTTT. Translation: CASSLARGTEAFF. The V gene is TRBV11-1, the J gene TRBJ1-1; 7 bases fit TRBD1. The CDR3 has 13 residues. V lost 0 bases, J lost 5 bases, and 0 bases stayed unmatched. Germline CDR1 SGHAT, CDR2 FQDESV (reference sequence).

This clone was recorded a few times. This sample also contains other DNA sequences that code for the same CDR3. This chain uses TRBV9 with TRBJ2-7, with D maybe TRBD2 (7 bases). CDR3 size: 14 residues. V was shortened by 4 bases and J by 0 bases, with 11 bases between the two germline ends. Per germline, CDR1 SGDLS and CDR2 YYNGEE. CDR3 coding DNA: TGTGCCAGCAGCAGGGGGAGGGCCTCCTACGAGCAGTACTTC. Its protein is CASSRGRASYEQYF.

This clone occurred a few times. V usage is TRBV27 and J usage is TRBJ2-3, with 8 bases matching TRBD1. V shed 7 bases, J shed 2 bases, and the junction held 20 bases outside the gene matches. The V gene's germline CDR1 is MNHEY and CDR2 SMNVEV (reference sequence). The CDR3 spans 19 residues. The CDR3 protein is CASKRGLGQGFLVTDTQYF. The CDR3 DNA reads TGTGCCAGCAAACGCGGGCTAGGACAGGGATTTCTCGTCACAGATACGCAGTATTTT.

The chain uses TRBV5-4 and TRBJ1-4; D is undetermined. In germline, CDR1 is SGHNT, CDR2 YYREEE (reference sequence). The germline V and J ends were trimmed by 9 bases and 8 bases, with 20 bases remaining between them. This CDR3 region has 14 residues. CDR3: CATRVGSLREKLFF. CDR3 in DNA: TGTGCCACTCGAGTGGGCAGCCTTAGGGAAAAACTGTTTTTT.

This clone was detected many times. The chain employs TRBV11-2 and TRBJ2-3, with a tentative D call TRBD1 (6 bases). The CDR3 length is 13 residues. The germline CDR1 and CDR2 sequences are SGHAT and FQNNGV. Deletions cut 4 bases from V and 6 bases from J, with 11 bases between. Here the CDR3 DNA reads TGTGCCAGCAGCTATCAGGGGCGGGATACGCAGTATTTT. Translated: CASSYQGRDTQYF.

The rearrangement links TRBV7-3 to TRBJ2-7; 9 positions agree with TRBD1. The CDR3 covers 14 residues. J gave up 6 bases and V 5 bases, and 8 bases lay outside the gene matches. Germline CDR1 SGHTA, CDR2 FQGTGA. Written as DNA, the CDR3 is TGTGCCAGCAGCGCCCCGGGACAGGGTGTCGAGCAGTACTTC. The encoded protein is CASSAPGQGVEQYF. Drawing the rest from reference TRBV7-3 and TRBJ2-7, the complete variable domain is GAGVSQTPSNKVTEKGKYVELRCDPISGHTALYWYRQSLGQGPEFLIYFQGTGAADDSGLPNDRFFAVRPEGSVSTLKIQRTERGDSAVYLCASSAPGQGVEQYFGPGTRLTVT.

V gene TRBV6-6 combines with J gene TRBJ1-5, with unresolved D. CDR3 length equals 15 residues. Germline V gene lookup returns CDR1 MNHNY and CDR2 SVGAGI (reference sequence). V shed 2 bases and J shed 6 bases, with 14 bases lying between them. The CDR3 bases are TGTGCCAGCAGTTACATCGCCCCAAACGGTCAGCCCCAGCATTTT. Its protein is CASSYIAPNGQPQHF.

The rearrangement uses TRBV10-2 and TRBJ2-7, with 15 bases lining up with TRBD2. CDR1 is WSHSY, CDR2 SAAADI, per germline. V gave up 5 bases and J gave up 0 bases; unmatched junction bases: 11. CDR3 length: 19 residues. This CDR3 reads CASSLGTSGRRLGSYEQYF. The DNA for the CDR3 is TGCGCCAGCAGTTTGGGGACTAGCGGGAGGAGGTTGGGCTCCTACGAGCAGTACTTC.